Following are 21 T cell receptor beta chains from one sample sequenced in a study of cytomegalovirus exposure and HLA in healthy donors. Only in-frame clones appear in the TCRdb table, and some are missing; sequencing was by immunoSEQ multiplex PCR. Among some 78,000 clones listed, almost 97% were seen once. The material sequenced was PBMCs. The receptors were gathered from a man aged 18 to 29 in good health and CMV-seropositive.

The CDR3 DNA follows: TGTGCCAGCAGATCTGCCGCAGGGGGCGCTGAAGCTTTCTTT. Amino acids: CASRSAAGGAEAFF. The chain is built from TRBV27 and TRBJ1-1; 8 positions match TRBD1. Trimming at V came to 6 bases and at J to 6 bases, leaving 9 bases not matched to a gene. Germline values: CDR1 MNHEY, CDR2 SMNVEV (reference sequence). The CDR3 covers 14 residues.

CDR3 residues: CASSFSGGVYEQYF. The CDR3 DNA follows: TGTGCCAGCAGTTTTTCAGGGGGCGTCTACGAGCAGTACTTC. The chain links TRBV28 to TRBJ2-7; 8 bases are a match to TRBD1. CDR1 is MDHEN, CDR2 SYDVKM, per germline. This CDR3 has 14 amino acids. With V trimmed by 3 bases and J by 3 bases, 4 bases remained unmatched.

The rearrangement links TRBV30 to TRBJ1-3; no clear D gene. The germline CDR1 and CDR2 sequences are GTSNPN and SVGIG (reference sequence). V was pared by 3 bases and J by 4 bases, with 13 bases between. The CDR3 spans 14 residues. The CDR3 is CAWSSFGLGNTIYF. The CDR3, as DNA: TGTGCCTGGAGCTCCTTTGGACTGGGAAACACCATATATTTT.

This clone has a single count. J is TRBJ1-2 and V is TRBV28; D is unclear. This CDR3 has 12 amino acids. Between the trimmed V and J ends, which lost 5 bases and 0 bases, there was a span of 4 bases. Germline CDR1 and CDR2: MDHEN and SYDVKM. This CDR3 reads CASSQTNYGYTF. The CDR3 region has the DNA TGTGCCAGCAGTCAGACTAACTATGGCTACACCTTC.

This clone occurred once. The CDR3 region has the DNA TGTGCCAGCAGCCAATCGGGACAGTTTCTTACCTCAAGTGAAAAACTGTTTTTT. It encodes CASSQSGQFLTSSEKLFF. The chain is built from TRBV14 and TRBJ1-4, with 7 bases aligning to TRBD1. V shed 2 bases and J 7 bases; nucleotides not matched to a gene: 16. The CDR3 has 18 residues. Germline CDR1 is SGHDN and CDR2 is FVKESK.

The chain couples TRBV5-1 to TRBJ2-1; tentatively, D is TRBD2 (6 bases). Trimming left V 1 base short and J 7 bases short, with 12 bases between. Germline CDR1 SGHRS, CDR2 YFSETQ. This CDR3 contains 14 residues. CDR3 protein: CASSLYYAGNEQFF. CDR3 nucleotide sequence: TGCGCCAGCAGCTTGTACTACGCGGGGAATGAGCAGTTCTTC.

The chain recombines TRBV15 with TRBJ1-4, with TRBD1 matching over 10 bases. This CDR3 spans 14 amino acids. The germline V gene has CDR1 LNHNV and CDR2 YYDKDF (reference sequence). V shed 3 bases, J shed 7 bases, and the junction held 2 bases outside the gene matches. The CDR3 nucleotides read TGTGCCACCAGCAGGGACAGGGGGGCTGAAAAACTGTTTTTT. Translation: CATSRDRGAEKLFF.

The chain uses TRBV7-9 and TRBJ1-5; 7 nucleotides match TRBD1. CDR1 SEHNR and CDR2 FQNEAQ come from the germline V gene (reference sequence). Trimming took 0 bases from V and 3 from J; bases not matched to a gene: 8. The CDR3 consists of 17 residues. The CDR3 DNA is TGTGCCAGCAGCTTAGCTTCGGCAGGGGGTACCAATCAGCCCCAGCATTTT. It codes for CASSLASAGGTNQPQHF. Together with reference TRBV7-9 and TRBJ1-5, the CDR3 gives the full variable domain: DTGVSQNPRHKITKRGQNVTFRCDPISEHNRLYWYRQTLGQGPEFLTYFQNEAQLEKSRLLSDRFSAERPKGSFSTLEIQRTEQGDSAMYLCASSLASAGGTNQPQHFGDGTRLSIL.

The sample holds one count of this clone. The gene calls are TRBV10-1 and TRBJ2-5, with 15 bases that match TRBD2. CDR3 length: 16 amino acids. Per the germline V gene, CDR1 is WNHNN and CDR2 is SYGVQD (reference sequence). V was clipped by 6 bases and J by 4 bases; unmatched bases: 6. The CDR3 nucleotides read TGCGCCAGCAGCCCGGGACTAGCGGGAGGTCGAGAGACCCAGTACTTC. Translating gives CASSPGLAGGRETQYF.

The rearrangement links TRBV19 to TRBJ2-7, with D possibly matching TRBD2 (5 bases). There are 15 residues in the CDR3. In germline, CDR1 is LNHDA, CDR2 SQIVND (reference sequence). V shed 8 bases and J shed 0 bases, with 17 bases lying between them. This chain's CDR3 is CASAWAADFSYEQYF. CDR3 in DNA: TGTGCCAGTGCCTGGGCAGCGGACTTCTCCTACGAGCAGTACTTC.

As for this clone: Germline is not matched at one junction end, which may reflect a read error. In DNA form, the CDR3 reads TGTGCTAGCAGCCAAGGGGTAACCGCGAGTACCGGGGAGCTGTTTTTT. As protein: CASSQGVTASTGELFF. V and J are TRBV7-7 and TRBJ2-2, with D possibly matching TRBD1 (5 bases). CDR1 SSHAT and CDR2 FNYEAQ come from the germline V gene (reference sequence). The CDR3 extends over 16 amino acids.

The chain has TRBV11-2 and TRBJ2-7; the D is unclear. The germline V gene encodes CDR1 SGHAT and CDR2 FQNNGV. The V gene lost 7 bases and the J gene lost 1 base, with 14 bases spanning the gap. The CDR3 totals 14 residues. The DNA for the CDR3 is TGTGCCAGCACTTTGCTAGTAGAGTCCTACGAGCAGTACTTC. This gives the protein CASTLLVESYEQYF.

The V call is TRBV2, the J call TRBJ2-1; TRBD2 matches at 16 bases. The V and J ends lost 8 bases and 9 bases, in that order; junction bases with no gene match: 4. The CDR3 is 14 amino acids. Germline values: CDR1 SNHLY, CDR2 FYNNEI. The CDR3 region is CASEGTSGRGEQFF. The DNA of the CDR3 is TGTGCCAGCGAGGGGACTAGCGGGAGGGGTGAGCAGTTCTTC.

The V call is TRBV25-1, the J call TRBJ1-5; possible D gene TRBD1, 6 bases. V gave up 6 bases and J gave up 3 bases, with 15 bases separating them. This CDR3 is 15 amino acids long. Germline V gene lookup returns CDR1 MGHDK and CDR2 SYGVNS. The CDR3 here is CASSESDRPNQPQHF. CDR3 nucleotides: TGTGCCAGCAGCGAGTCGGACAGACCCAATCAGCCCCAGCATTTT.

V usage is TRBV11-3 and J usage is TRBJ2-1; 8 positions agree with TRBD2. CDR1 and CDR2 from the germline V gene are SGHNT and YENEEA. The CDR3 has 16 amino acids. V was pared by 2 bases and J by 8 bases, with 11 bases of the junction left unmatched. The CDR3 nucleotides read TGTGCCAGCAGCTTAAGCGGGGGCGATTACGTCGATGAGCAGTTCTTC. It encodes CASSLSGGDYVDEQFF.

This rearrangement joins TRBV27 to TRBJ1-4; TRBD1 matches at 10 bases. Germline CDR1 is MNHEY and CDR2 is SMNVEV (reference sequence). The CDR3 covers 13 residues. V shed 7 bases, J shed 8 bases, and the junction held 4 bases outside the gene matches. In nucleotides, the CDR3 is TGTGCCAGCAAGGGACAGGGGTACGAAAAACTGTTTTTT. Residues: CASKGQGYEKLFF.

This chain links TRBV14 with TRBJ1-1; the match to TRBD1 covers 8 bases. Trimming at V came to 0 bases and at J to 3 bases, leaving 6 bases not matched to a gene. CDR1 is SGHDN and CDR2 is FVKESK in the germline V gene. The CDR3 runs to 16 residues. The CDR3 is CASSQDRTGSDTEAFF. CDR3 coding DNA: TGTGCCAGCAGCCAAGATCGGACAGGGAGTGACACTGAAGCTTTCTTT.

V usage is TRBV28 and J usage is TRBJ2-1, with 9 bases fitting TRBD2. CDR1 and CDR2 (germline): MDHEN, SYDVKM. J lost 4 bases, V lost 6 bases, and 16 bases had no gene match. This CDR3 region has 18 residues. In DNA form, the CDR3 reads TGTGCCAGCAGCCCCAAAACCAGACTAGCGGAAAATTACAATGAGCAGTTCTTC. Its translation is CASSPKTRLAENYNEQFF.

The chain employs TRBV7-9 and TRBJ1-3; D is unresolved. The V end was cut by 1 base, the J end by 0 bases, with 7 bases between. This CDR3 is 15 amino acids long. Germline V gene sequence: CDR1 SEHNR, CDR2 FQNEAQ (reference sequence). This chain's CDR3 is CASSLGRSSGNTIYF. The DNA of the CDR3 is TGTGCCAGCAGCTTAGGAAGGAGCTCTGGAAACACCATATATTTT.

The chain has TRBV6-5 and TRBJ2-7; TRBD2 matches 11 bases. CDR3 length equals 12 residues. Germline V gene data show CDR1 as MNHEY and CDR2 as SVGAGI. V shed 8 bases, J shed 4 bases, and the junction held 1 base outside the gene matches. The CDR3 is CASGTSGYEQYF. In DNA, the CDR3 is TGTGCCAGCGGGACTAGCGGATACGAGCAGTACTTC.

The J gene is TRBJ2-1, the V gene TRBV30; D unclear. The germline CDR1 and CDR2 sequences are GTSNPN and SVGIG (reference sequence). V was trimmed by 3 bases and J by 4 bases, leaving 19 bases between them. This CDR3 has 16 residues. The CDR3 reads CAWSPSWATPYNEQFF. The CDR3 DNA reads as TGTGCCTGGAGCCCAAGTTGGGCCACGCCATACAATGAGCAGTTCTTC.